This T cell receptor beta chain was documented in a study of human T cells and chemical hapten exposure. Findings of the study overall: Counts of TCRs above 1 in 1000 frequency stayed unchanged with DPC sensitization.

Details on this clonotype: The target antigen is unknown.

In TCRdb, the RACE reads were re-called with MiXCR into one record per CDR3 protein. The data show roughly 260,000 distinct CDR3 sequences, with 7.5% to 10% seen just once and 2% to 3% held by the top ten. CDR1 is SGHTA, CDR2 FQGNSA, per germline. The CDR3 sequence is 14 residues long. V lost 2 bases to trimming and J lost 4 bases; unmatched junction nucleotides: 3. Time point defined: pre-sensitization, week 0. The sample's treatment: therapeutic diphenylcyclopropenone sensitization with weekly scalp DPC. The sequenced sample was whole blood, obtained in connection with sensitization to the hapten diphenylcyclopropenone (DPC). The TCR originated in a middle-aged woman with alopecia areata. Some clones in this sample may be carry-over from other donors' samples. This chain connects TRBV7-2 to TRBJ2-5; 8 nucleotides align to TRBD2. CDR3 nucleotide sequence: TGTGCCAGCAGCTTAATGGCGGGAGGAGAGACCCAGTACTTC. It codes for CASSLMAGGETQYF. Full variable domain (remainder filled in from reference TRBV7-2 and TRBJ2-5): GAGVSQSPSNKVTEKGKDVELRCDPISGHTALYWYRQSLGQGLEFLIYFQGNSAPDKSGLPSDRFSAERTGGSVSTLTIQRTQQEDSAVYLCASSLMAGGETQYFGPGTRLLVL.